These 23 T cell receptor beta chains came from one sample sequenced in a study of blood T cell repertoires in COVID-19. Some clones are missing from TCRdb's copy, which holds only in-frame ones; the method was immunoSEQ multiplex PCR. The sample consists of roughly 110,000 clones, around 80% of them appearing once. Sequencing used peripheral blood. The receptors originated from a woman in her sixties or seventies with acute or convalescent COVID-19.

This clone was seen a few times. J is TRBJ1-2 and V is TRBV25-1; 8 bases line up with TRBD1. After removal of 1 base from V and 4 bases from J, the junction contained 8 bases not matched to a gene. Germline CDR1 and CDR2: MGHDK and SYGVNS. The CDR3 totals 16 residues. CDR3 residues: CASSESMTGEVYGYTF. CDR3 in DNA: TGTGCCAGCAGTGAATCTATGACAGGGGAGGTCTATGGCTACACCTTC.

For this clone: One end of the junction fails to match germline, which may point to a read error. The genes are TRBV18 and TRBJ1-3; TRBD1 might be the D (5 bases). Germline CDR1 is KGHSH and CDR2 is LQKENI. CDR3 length: 16 amino acids. The CDR3 is CASSTSTGPSGNTIYF. For the CDR3, the DNA is TGTGCCAGCTCAACATCAACAGGCCCATCTGGGAACACCATATATTTT.

The rearrangement uses TRBV27 and TRBJ2-1; D possibly corresponds to TRBD2 (6 bases). Looked up from germline, CDR1 is MNHEY and CDR2 is SMNVEV (reference sequence). V gave up 7 bases and J gave up 1 base, with 11 bases separating them. CDR3 length: 14 residues. The DNA of the CDR3 is TGTGCCAGCAATGGGCGGGGTTCCTACAATGAGCAGTTCTTC. Protein product: CASNGRGSYNEQFF.

The chain links TRBV29-1 to TRBJ1-2; D call uncertain. V was clipped by 0 bases and J by 4 bases, with 12 bases between them. CDR3 length: 14 amino acids. Germline loops: CDR1 SQVTM, CDR2 ANQGSEA. The CDR3 DNA reads TGCAGCGTTGAAGACCAGGACTCCTCCTATGGCTACACCTTC. Translated: CSVEDQDSSYGYTF. The whole variable domain, filled in from reference TRBV29-1 and TRBJ1-2, reads SAVISQKPSRDICQRGTSLTIQCQVDSQVTMMFWYRQQPGQSLTLIATANQGSEATYESGFVIDKFPISRPNLTFSTLTVSNMSPEDSSIYLCSVEDQDSSYGYTFGSGTRLTVV.

The chain joins TRBV2 to TRBJ1-5; 7 bases agree with TRBD1. Trimming at V came to 8 bases and at J to 0 bases, leaving 10 bases not matched to a gene. Germline-derived CDR1 and CDR2 are SNHLY and FYNNEI. This CDR3 region has 16 residues. In DNA form, the CDR3 reads TGTGCCAGCGGGCTGTTAACAGGGGATAGCAATCAGCCCCAGCATTTT. Translating gives CASGLLTGDSNQPQHF.

This chain connects TRBV4-2 to TRBJ2-1; TRBD2 agrees at 13 bases. Germline trimming cut 3 bases from V and 1 base from J; bases unmatched to any gene: 6. Germline values: CDR1 LGHNA, CDR2 YNFKEQ. This CDR3 has 18 amino acids. The CDR3 coding sequence is TGTGCCAGCAGCCAGGCTAGACTAGCGGGAGGATCCTACAATGAGCAGTTCTTC. Translated, it gives CASSQARLAGGSYNEQFF.

The rearrangement links TRBV7-9 to TRBJ1-1, with 8 bases aligning to TRBD1. Losses at the gene ends were 6 bases for V and 1 base for J; bases not matched to a gene: 7. CDR3 length: 15 residues. Germline V lookup: CDR1 SEHNR, CDR2 FQNEAQ (reference sequence). The CDR3 loop is CASRYAGGANTEAFF. CDR3 in DNA: TGTGCCAGCAGGTACGCAGGGGGCGCGAACACTGAAGCTTTCTTT. The variable domain in full, with the rest retrieved from reference TRBV7-9 and TRBJ1-1, is DTGVSQNPRHKITKRGQNVTFRCDPISEHNRLYWYRQTLGQGPEFLTYFQNEAQLEKSRLLSDRFSAERPKGSFSTLEIQRTEQGDSAMYLCASRYAGGANTEAFFGQGTRLTVV.

The genes are TRBV18 and TRBJ1-4, with TRBD1 matching over 10 bases. The germline V gene has CDR1 KGHSH and CDR2 LQKENI. The ends lost 4 bases at V and 8 bases at J; junction bases unmatched: 4. This CDR3 has 14 amino acids. CDR3 region: CASSLGTGEEKLFF. The CDR3 nucleotides read TGTGCCAGCTCACTCGGGACAGGGGAAGAAAAACTGTTTTTT. The entire variable domain, with the rest obtained from reference TRBV18 and TRBJ1-4, is as follows: NAGVMQNPRHLVRRRGQEARLRCSPMKGHSHVYWYRQLPEEGLKFMVYLQKENIIDESGMPKERFSAEFPKEGPSILRIQQVVRGDSAAYFCASSLGTGEEKLFFGSGTQLSVL.

About this clone itself: A much bigger clone sits one base away, suggesting this may be a read error. The chain has TRBV5-1 and TRBJ2-1, with 9 bases identical to TRBD2. Per the germline V gene, CDR1 is SGHRS and CDR2 is YFSETQ. The CDR3 extends over 16 amino acids. CDR3 DNA sequence: TGCGCCAGCAGCAAAGACAGCGGGAGGCTGGGGAATGAGCAGCTCTTC. This sequence encodes CASSKDSGRLGNEQLF.

The chain employs TRBV30 and TRBJ2-7, with D uncertain. CDR1 and CDR2 (germline): GTSNPN, SVGIG (reference sequence). The CDR3 length is 12 residues. The V end lost 1 base, the J end lost 5 bases, and 9 bases lay between the germline ends. The CDR3 protein is CAWSATSNEQYF. CDR3 DNA sequence: TGTGCCTGGAGTGCGACAAGTAACGAGCAGTACTTC.

The chain is built from TRBV4-2 and TRBJ1-3; no reliable D call. CDR1 and CDR2 from the germline V gene are LGHNA and YNFKEQ. Trimming took 1 base from V and 4 from J, leaving 8 bases between them. CDR3 size: 14 residues. For the CDR3, the DNA is TGTGCCAGCAGCCAAGGCGGGTACGGAAACACCATATATTTT. It yields the protein CASSQGGYGNTIYF.

This clone was found a few times. The chain employs TRBV7-2 and TRBJ1-1; maybe TRBD1 (5 bases). Germline CDR1 reads SGHTA; CDR2 reads FQGNSA. This CDR3 contains 13 residues. Trimming took off 6 bases at V and 2 bases at J, with 10 bases between the two ends. CDR3 loop: CASSYQGNTEAFF. The CDR3 nucleotides read TGTGCCAGCAGTTATCAGGGAAACACTGAAGCTTTCTTT.

The chain couples TRBV11-3 to TRBJ1-6; tentative D call: TRBD1 (6 bases). Germline V gene data show CDR1 as SGHNT and CDR2 as YENEEA. The ends were cut back, 3 bases at V and 7 bases at J, with 7 bases in the middle. The CDR3 is 13 residues long. CDR3 bases: TGTGCCAGCAGCTTTCAGGGGAATTCACCCCTCCACTTT. Translating it yields CASSFQGNSPLHF.

As regards this clone: At one end, the junction sequence differs from germline, possibly due to a read error. In DNA, the CDR3 is TGTGCCAGCAGTTCAGGACTAGCGGGAGAGGTCTTC. Translated, it gives CASSSGLAGEVF. This chain connects TRBV6-6 to TRBJ2-1, with 13 bases fitting TRBD2. The CDR3 runs 12 residues. In germline, CDR1 is MNHNY, CDR2 SVGAGI (reference sequence).

DNA of the CDR3: TGTGCCAGCAGCTTCCGGGACTACCAAGAGACCCAGTACTTC. It specifies CASSFRDYQETQYF. V is TRBV7-9 and J is TRBJ2-5; weak D call: TRBD2 (6 bases). The CDR3 is 14 amino acids. The V end was cut by 3 bases, the J end by 0 bases, with 8 bases between. Looked up from germline, CDR1 is SEHNR and CDR2 is FQNEAQ (reference sequence).

V gene TRBV9 combines with J gene TRBJ1-2; 7 nucleotides agree with TRBD1. This CDR3 is built from 14 residues. Germline values: CDR1 SGDLS, CDR2 YYNGEE. The V and J ends lost 0 bases and 4 bases, in that order; junction bases with no gene match: 3. The CDR3 coding sequence is TGTGCCAGCAGCGTAGCGGCAGGGGGCTATGGCTACACCTTC. It specifies CASSVAAGGYGYTF.

The rearrangement links TRBV18 to TRBJ2-1; unclear D gene. The CDR3 totals 12 residues. V shed 5 bases and J shed 6 bases, with 8 bases lying between them. CDR1 is KGHSH, CDR2 LQKENI, per germline. The CDR3 bases are TGTGCCAGCTCATCTGACTCCAATGAGCAGTTCTTC. Its translation: CASSSDSNEQFF. Full variable domain (rest looked up from reference TRBV18 and TRBJ2-1): NAGVMQNPRHLVRRRGQEARLRCSPMKGHSHVYWYRQLPEEGLKFMVYLQKENIIDESGMPKERFSAEFPKEGPSILRIQQVVRGDSAAYFCASSSDSNEQFFGPGTRLTVL.

This clone was recorded only once. This chain joins TRBV19 and TRBJ1-5; D might be TRBD1 (5 bases). Trimming removed 5 bases from V and 0 bases from J, with 20 bases in between. Germline values: CDR1 LNHDA, CDR2 SQIVND (reference sequence). The CDR3 is 18 amino acids. CDR3 protein: CASSPDGGVTISNQPQHF. DNA for the CDR3: TGTGCCAGTAGTCCAGACGGGGGAGTTACGATTAGCAATCAGCCCCAGCATTTT.

The chain couples TRBV11-3 to TRBJ2-1, with D possibly being TRBD2 (5 bases). There are 15 residues in the CDR3. Germline CDR1 and CDR2: SGHNT and YENEEA. Trimming pared 0 bases from V and 4 bases from J, leaving 10 bases between. CDR3 residues: CASSLDPGNYNEQFF. CDR3 DNA sequence: TGTGCCAGCAGCTTAGACCCGGGGAATTACAATGAGCAGTTCTTC.

The J gene is TRBJ1-1, the V gene TRBV19, with 9 bases identical to TRBD1. V lost 6 bases and J lost 1; bases outside the gene matches: 21. Germline values: CDR1 LNHDA, CDR2 SQIVND (reference sequence). The CDR3 is made up of 20 amino acids. The CDR3 sequence: CASSGLPWGTGFVTNTEAFF. Written as DNA, the CDR3 is TGTGCCAGTAGCGGTCTCCCGTGGGGGACAGGGTTCGTGACGAACACTGAAGCTTTCTTT.

V gene TRBV6-5 combines with J gene TRBJ1-3; D possibly corresponds to TRBD1 (6 bases). Germline values: CDR1 MNHEY, CDR2 SVGAGI. Trimming stripped 6 bases from V and 0 bases from J, with 12 bases between. This CDR3 region has 15 residues. CDR3 in amino acids: CASSRGDISGNTIYF. CDR3 DNA: TGTGCCAGCAGCCGGGGGGACATCTCTGGAAACACCATATATTTT.

This chain joins TRBV6-5 and TRBJ1-2, with 8 bases aligning to TRBD1. The germline V gene has CDR1 MNHEY and CDR2 SVGAGI. The junction had 4 bases not matched to a gene; V was cut back by 4 bases and J by 0 bases. The CDR3 is 15 amino acids. In DNA form, the CDR3 reads TGTGCCAGCAGTTTTACAGGGGGAACTAACTATGGCTACACCTTC. Residues: CASSFTGGTNYGYTF.

V gene TRBV3-1 (or the pseudogene TRBV3-2) combines with J gene TRBJ1-2, with 8 positions matching TRBD1. This CDR3 is 15 amino acids long. Germline V gene data show CDR1 as LGHDT and CDR2 as YNNKEL (reference sequence). The trim removed 0 bases at V and 7 bases at J, leaving 7 bases unmatched. The CDR3 coding sequence is TGTGCCAGCAGCCAAGACCCCGGACAGGGACGTGGCTACACCTTC. The encoded protein is CASSQDPGQGRGYTF.